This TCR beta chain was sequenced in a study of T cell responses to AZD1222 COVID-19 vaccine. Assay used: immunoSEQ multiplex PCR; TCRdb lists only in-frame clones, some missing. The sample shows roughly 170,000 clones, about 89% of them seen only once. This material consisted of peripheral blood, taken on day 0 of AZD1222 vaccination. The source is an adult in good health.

CDR3 sequence (DNA): TGTGCCAGTAGATGGGGGAGCACTGAAGCTTTCTTT. Amino acids: CASRWGSTEAFF. This chain uses TRBV19 with TRBJ1-1; D might be TRBD1 (5 bases). Germline values: CDR1 LNHDA, CDR2 SQIVND (reference sequence). The CDR3 is 12 residues long. V lost 6 bases, J lost 4 bases, and 9 bases lay in between.